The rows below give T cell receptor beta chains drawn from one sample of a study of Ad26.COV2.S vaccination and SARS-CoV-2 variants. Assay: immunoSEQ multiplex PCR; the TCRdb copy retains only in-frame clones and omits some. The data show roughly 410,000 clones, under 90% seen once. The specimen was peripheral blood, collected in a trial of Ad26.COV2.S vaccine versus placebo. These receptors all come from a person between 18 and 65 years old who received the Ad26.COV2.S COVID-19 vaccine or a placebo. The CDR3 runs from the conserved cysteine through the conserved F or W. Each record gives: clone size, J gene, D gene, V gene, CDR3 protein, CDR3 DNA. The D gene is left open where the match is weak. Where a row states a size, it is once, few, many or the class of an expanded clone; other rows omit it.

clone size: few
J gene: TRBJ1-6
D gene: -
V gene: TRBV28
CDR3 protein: CASSSADGVGVRSPLHF
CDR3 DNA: TGTGCCAGCAGTTCCGCCGATGGGGTCGGGGTTCGTTCACCCCTCCACTTT

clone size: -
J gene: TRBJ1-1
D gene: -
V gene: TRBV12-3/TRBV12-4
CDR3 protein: CASSLSVYTEAFF
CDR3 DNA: TGTGCCAGCAGTTTATCGGTCTACACTGAAGCTTTCTTT

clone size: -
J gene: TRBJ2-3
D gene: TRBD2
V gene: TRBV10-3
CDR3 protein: CAISDRSKSGGVDTQYF
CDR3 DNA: TGTGCCATCAGTGATCGTTCCAAAAGCGGGGGGGTCGATACGCAGTATTTT

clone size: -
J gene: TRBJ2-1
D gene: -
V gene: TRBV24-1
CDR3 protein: CATSDSRRRGNEQFF
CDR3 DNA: TGTGCCACCAGTGATTCCCGGCGGAGAGGGAATGAGCAGTTCTTC

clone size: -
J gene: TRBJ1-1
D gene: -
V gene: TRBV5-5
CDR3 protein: CASSLVRRALFEAFF
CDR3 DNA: TGTGCCAGCAGCTTGGTTCGCCGGGCCTTATTTGAAGCTTTCTTT

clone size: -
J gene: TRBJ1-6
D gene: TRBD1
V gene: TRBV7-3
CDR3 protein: CASSRQGDRRSSPLHF
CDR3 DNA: TGTGCCAGCAGCCGTCAAGGGGACAGGAGGAGCTCACCCCTCCACTTT

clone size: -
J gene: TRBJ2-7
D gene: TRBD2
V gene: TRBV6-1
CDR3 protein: CASSERPLLTSGDTYEQYF
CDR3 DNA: TGTGCCAGCAGTGAAAGGCCCCTTTTGACTAGCGGGGACACTTACGAGCAGTACTTC

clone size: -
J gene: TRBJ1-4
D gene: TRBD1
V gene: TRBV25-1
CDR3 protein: CASSELGDRDEKLFF
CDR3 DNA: TGTGCCAGCAGTGAATTGGGAGACAGGGACGAAAAACTGTTTTTT

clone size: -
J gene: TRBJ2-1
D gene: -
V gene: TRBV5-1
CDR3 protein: CASRDSRGHEQFF
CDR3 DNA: TGCGCCAGCAGGGACTCAAGGGGCCATGAGCAGTTCTTC

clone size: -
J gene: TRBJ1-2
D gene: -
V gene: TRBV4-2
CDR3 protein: CASSSRRLGGPGYGYTF
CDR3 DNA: TGTGCCAGCAGCTCAAGAAGATTAGGGGGGCCTGGGTATGGCTACACCTTC

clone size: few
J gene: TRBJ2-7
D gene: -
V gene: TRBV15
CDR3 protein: CATSREPPFEQYF
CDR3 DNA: TGTGCCACCAGCAGAGAGCCCCCGTTCGAGCAGTACTTC

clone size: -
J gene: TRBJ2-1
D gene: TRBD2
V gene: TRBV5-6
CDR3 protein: CASSLVPSGYNEQFF
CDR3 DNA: TGTGCCAGCAGCTTGGTTCCTAGCGGTTACAATGAGCAGTTCTTC

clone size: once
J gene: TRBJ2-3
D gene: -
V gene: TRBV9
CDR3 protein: CASNRQALDTQYF
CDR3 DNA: TGTGCCAGCAACAGGCAGGCCCTAGATACGCAGTATTTT

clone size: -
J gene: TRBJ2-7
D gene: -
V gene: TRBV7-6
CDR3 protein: CASSFSGGPDFEQYF
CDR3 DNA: TGTGCCAGCAGCTTCTCCGGCGGCCCCGATTTCGAGCAGTACTTC

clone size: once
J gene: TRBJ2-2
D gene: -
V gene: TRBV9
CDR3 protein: CASSVGPQEVLFF
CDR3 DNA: TGTGCCAGCAGCGTAGGCCCCCAGGAAGTGCTGTTTTTT

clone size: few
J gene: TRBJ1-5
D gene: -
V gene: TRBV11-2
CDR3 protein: CASSLGLRGHQPQHF
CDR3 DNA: TGTGCCAGCAGCTTAGGTCTCAGGGGCCATCAGCCCCAGCATTTT

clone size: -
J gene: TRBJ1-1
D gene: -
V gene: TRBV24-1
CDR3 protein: CATSDSGHDNTEAFF
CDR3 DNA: TGTGCCACCAGTGATTCGGGACACGACAACACTGAAGCTTTCTTT

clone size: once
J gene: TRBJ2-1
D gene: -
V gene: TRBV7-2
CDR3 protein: CASSLGQPPNNEQFF
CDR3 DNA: TGTGCCAGCAGCTTAGGACAGCCCCCTAACAATGAGCAGTTCTTC

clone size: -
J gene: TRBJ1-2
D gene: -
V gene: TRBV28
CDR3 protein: CASSLTGNYYGYTF
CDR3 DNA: TGTGCCAGCAGTTTAACGGGGAATTACTATGGCTACACCTTC

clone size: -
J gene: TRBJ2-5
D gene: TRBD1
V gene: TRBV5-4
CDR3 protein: CASSNGQVETQYF
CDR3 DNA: TGTGCCAGCAGCAACGGACAGGTTGAGACCCAGTACTTC

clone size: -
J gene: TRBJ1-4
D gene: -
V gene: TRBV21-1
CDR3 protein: CASRERIEGNEKLFF
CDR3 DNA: TGTGCCAGCAGAGAAAGGATCGAGGGGAATGAAAAACTGTTTTTT

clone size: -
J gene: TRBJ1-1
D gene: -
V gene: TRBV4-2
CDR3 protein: CASSPRQSMNTEAFF
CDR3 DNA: TGTGCCAGCAGCCCCCGCCAGAGCATGAACACTGAAGCTTTCTTT

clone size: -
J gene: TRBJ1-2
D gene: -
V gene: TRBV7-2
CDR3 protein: CASGSQRSVYGYTF
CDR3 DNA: TGTGCCAGCGGTTCACAGAGATCCGTCTATGGCTACACCTTC

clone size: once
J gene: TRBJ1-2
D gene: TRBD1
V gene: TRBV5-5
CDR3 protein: CASSPGPGTVDYGYTF
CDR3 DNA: TGTGCCAGCAGCCCGGGCCCCGGGACAGTAGACTATGGCTACACCTTC

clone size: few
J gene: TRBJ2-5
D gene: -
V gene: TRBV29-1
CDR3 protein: CSVEDGRRKETQYF
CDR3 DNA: TGCAGCGTTGAAGATGGGCGACGGAAAGAGACCCAGTACTTC

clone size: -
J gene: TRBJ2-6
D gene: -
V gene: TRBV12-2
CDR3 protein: CASRLARGSSSGANVLTF
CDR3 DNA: TGTGCAAGTCGCTTAGCGAGGGGGTCCAGCTCTGGGGCCAACGTCCTGACTTTC

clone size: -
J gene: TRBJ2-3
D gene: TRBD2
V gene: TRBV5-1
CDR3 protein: CASSFRVAGEGDTQYF
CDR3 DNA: TGCGCCAGCAGCTTCCGAGTAGCGGGGGAGGGAGATACGCAGTATTTT

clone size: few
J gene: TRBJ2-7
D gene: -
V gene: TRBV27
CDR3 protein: CASSFSRGLSYEQYF
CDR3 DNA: TGTGCCAGCAGTTTCTCCCGGGGCCTATCCTACGAGCAGTACTTC